The sequence of this T cell receptor (beta chain) was determined in a study of blood T cell repertoires in COVID-19. Study details: Specimens from acute and convalescent COVID-19 originated in the United States, Italy and Spain. The analysed material was cDNA or gDNA that came from T cells, B-cell-depleted T cells, or PBMCs.

Authors' methods: Scientists estimated how many nucleated cells there were by amplifying reference gene primers. Using immunoSEQ multiplex PCR, the repertoire was profiled, and TCRdb retains in-frame clones only, with some absent. V and J calls plus clone size are reproduced from that table; the DNA served to infer D and trimming. The sample has 100,000 to 150,000 clones; around 81% are singletons. This clone has just one count. What was sequenced was peripheral blood. The clonotype comes from a woman aged 45-65 years with acute or convalescent COVID-19.

The CDR3: CASSPGLAGGLADTQYF. The CDR3 region has the DNA TGCGCCAGCAGCCCGGGACTAGCGGGAGGGCTGGCAGATACGCAGTATTTT. The chain carries TRBV5-1 and TRBJ2-3; 16 nucleotides agree with TRBD2. Germline CDR1 reads SGHRS; CDR2 reads YFSETQ. There are 17 residues in the CDR3. Trimming removed 4 bases from V and 4 bases from J; junction bases left unmatched: 6.